This T cell receptor beta chain was recovered during a study of blood T cell repertoires in COVID-19. At the level of the study: T cells, B-cell-depleted T cells, or PBMCs supplied cDNA or gDNA.

Assay used: immunoSEQ multiplex PCR; TCRdb lists only in-frame clones, some missing. The sample includes about 230,000 clones, roughly 90% seen only once; the top ten take around 3.7%. Germline values: CDR1 SGHDT, CDR2 YYEEEE. This CDR3 contains 19 residues. With 3 bases clipped from V and 2 bases from J, the junction kept 9 bases outside the gene matches. Input material: PBMCs or T cells enriched from blood (not recorded which). The receptor was derived from a woman in her 30s with acute COVID-19. The rearrangement links TRBV5-6 to TRBJ2-3, with 16 positions matching TRBD2. CDR3 nucleotides: TGTGCCAGCAGCTCACCCGGGACTAGCGGGGGGGCCGACACAGATACGCAGTATTTT. Translated, it gives CASSSPGTSGGADTDTQYF. Full variable domain (remainder filled in from reference TRBV5-6 and TRBJ2-3): DAGVTQSPTHLIKTRGQQVTLRCSPKSGHDTVSWYQQALGQGPQFIFQYYEEEERQRGNFPDRFSGHQFPNYSSELNVNALLLGDSALYLCASSSPGTSGGADTDTQYFGPGTRLTVL.